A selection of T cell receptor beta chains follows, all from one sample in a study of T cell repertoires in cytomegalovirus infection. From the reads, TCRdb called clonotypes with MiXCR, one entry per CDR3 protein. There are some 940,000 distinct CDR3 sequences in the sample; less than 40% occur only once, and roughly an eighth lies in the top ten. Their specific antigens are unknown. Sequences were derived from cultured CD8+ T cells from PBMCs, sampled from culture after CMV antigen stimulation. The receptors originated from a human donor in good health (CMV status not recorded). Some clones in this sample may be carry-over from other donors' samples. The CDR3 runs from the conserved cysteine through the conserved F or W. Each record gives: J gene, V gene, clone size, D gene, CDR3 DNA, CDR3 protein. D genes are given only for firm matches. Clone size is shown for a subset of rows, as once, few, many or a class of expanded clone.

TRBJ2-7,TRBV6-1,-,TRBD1,TGTGCCAGCAGTGACCAAAGGGACAGCGACTACGAGCAGTACTTC,CASSDQRDSDYEQYF
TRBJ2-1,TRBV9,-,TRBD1,TGTGCCAGCAGCCACCCGACAGGGGGCATTCGGTACAATGAGCAGTTCTTC,CASSHPTGGIRYNEQFF
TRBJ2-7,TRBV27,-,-,TGTGCCAGCAGTTGGGGGCAATACTTCTACGAGCAGTACTTC,CASSWGQYFYEQYF
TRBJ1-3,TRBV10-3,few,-,TGTGCCATCAGTGAACCCCCTAGAAACACCATATATTTT,CAISEPPRNTIYF
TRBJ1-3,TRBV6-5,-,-,TGTGCCAGCAGTTACGGCCCCCAAGCCGGAAACACCATATATTTT,CASSYGPQAGNTIYF
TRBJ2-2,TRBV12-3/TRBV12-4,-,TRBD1,TGTGCCAGCAGTTTCCCTTGGACAGGGGACGGGGAGCTGTTTTTT,CASSFPWTGDGELFF
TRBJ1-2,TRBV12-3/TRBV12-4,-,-,TGTGCCAGCAGCACCCAAAGGGAGCCCGGGGGCTACACCTTC,CASSTQREPGGYTF
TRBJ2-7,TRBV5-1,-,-,TGCGCCAGCAGCTTGAGTACGCCTCTTGGGGAGCAGTACTTC,CASSLSTPLGEQYF
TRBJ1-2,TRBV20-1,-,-,TGCAGTGCTGACGGGGGGTATGGCTACACCTTC,CSADGGYGYTF
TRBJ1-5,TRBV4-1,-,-,TGCGCCAGCAGCCAGCGATTTGAGGGTAATCAGCCCCAGCATTTT,CASSQRFEGNQPQHF
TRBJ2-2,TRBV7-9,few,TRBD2,TGTGCCAGCACCCCCCCGGGACTAGCACCCGGGGAGCTGTTTTTT,CASTPPGLAPGELFF
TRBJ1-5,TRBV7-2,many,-,TGTGCCAGCAGCCTGGACGAAAGGCATCTATATAGCAATCAGCCCCAGCATTTT,CASSLDERHLYSNQPQHF
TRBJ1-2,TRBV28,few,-,TGTGCCAGCAGACAAGCTGACAGGTTCCGGCGAGGCTACACCTTC,CASRQADRFRRGYTF
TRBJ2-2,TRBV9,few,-,TGTGCCAGCAGCGTTGCAGTGACTGAGACCGGGGAGCTGTTTTTT,CASSVAVTETGELFF
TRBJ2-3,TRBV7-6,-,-,TGTGCCAGCAGCCCCGAAAGGGATACGCAGTATTTT,CASSPERDTQYF
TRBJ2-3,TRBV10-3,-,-,TGTGCCATCAGGAAGACCCTAGAGCGGGTGGGGCCAGATACGCAGTATTTT,CAIRKTLERVGPDTQYF
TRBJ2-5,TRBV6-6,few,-,TGTGCCAGCAGGAGGGATTGGGAGACCCAGTACTTC,CASRRDWETQYF
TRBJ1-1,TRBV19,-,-,TGTGCCAGTAGTTTTTCGGGGAGTCGGACTGAAGCTTTCTTT,CASSFSGSRTEAFF
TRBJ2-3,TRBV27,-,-,TGTGCCAGCAGTTTACGGGACACTTACACAGATACGCAGTATTTT,CASSLRDTYTDTQYF
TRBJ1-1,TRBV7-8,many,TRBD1,TGTGCCAGCAGCTACCGACAGGGCTGGCACACTGAAGCTTTCTTT,CASSYRQGWHTEAFF
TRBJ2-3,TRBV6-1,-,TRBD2,TGTGCCAGCAGTGAAGGTAGCGGGGCTAGCACAGATACGCAGTATTTT,CASSEGSGASTDTQYF
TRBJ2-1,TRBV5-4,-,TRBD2,TGTGCCAGCAGCGGAGGGACTAGCGGGGGTCATGAGCAGTTCTTC,CASSGGTSGGHEQFF
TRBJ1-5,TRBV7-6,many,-,TGTGCCAGCAGCTTAGCGGAATGGAAGCCCCAGCATTTT,CASSLAEWKPQHF
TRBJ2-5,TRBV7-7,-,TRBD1,TGTGCTAGCAGCTTACGGGACAGGGTATTGGAGACCCAGTACTTC,CASSLRDRVLETQYF
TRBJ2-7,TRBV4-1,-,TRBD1,TGCGCCAGCAGCCAAGTTTCGCTGGGACAGATCTACGAGCAGTACTTC,CASSQVSLGQIYEQYF
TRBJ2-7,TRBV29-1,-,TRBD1,TGCAGCGTTGTTTACCCGGGACAGAACTACGAGCAGTACTTC,CSVVYPGQNYEQYF
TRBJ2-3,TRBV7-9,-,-,TGTGCCAGCAGCTTAGAAGCGGACAGCACAGATACGCAGTATTTT,CASSLEADSTDTQYF
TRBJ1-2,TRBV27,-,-,TGTGCCAGCAGCCCGACAGGAGTGAACTATGGCTACACCTTC,CASSPTGVNYGYTF
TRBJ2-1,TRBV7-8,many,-,TGTGCCAGCAGCCCGCGCCCGCGTAATGAGCAGTTCTTC,CASSPRPRNEQFF
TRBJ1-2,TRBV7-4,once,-,TGTGCCAGCAGCTCAAGCATCGTGCGGGGGACCTATGGCTACACCTTC,CASSSSIVRGTYGYTF
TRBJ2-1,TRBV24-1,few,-,TGTGCCACCAAAGGACCTATTTGGAGTGAGCAGTTCTTC,CATKGPIWSEQFF
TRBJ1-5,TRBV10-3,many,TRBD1,TGTGCCACCTGCACAGGGGATAGCAATCAGCCCCAGCATTTT,CATCTGDSNQPQHF
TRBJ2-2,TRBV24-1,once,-,TGTGCCACCAGTGATTCTGCAGGGTTGGCGAGCACCGGGGAGCTGTTTTTT,CATSDSAGLASTGELFF
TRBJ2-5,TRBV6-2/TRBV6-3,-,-,TGTGCCAGCTACGGAGGGTCGTACCAAGAGACCCAGTACTTC,CASYGGSYQETQYF
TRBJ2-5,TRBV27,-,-,TGTGCCAGCAGTTTATCTAGCCGGGGCGGAGAGACCCAGTACTTC,CASSLSSRGGETQYF
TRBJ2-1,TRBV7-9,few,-,TGTGCCAGCAGCTTCCTTGGAGGGGGCAATGAGCAGTTCTTC,CASSFLGGGNEQFF
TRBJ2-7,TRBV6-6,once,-,TGTGCCAGCAGTTACAGACAGGTAGACTACGAGCAGTACTTC,CASSYRQVDYEQYF
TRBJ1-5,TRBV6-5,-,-,TGTGCCAGCAGTTACTCGGCAGGGGGCAATCAGCCCCAGCATTTT,CASSYSAGGNQPQHF
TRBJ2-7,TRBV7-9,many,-,TGTGCCAGCAGGGGACAGCCCTGGGGGGACTCCTACGAGCAGTACTTC,CASRGQPWGDSYEQYF
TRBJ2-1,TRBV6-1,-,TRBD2,TGTGCCAGCAGTAGAGGACTAGTCGGCCGCTACAATGAGCAGTTCTTC,CASSRGLVGRYNEQFF
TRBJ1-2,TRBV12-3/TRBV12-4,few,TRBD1,TGTGCCAGCAGACCAGGCCCGACAGGGGATGGGATCGGGGATGGCTACACCTTC,CASRPGPTGDGIGDGYTF
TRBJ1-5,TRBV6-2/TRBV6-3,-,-,TGTGCCAGCAGTGACTCCGAGGAGGGATATCAGCCCCAGCATTTT,CASSDSEEGYQPQHF
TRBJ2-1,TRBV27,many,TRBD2,TGTGCCAGCAGCCGGACTAGCGGGGTCAATGAGCAGTTCTTC,CASSRTSGVNEQFF
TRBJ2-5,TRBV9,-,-,TGTGCCAGCAGTTTCCGGAACCAAGAGACCCAGTACTTC,CASSFRNQETQYF
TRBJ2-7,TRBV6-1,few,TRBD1,TGTGCCAGCAGCGGGGACAGTCCCCACGAGCAGTACTTC,CASSGDSPHEQYF
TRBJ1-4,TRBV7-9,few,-,TGTGCCAGCAGCGTACCGGGACGTAACGAAAAACTGTTTTTT,CASSVPGRNEKLFF